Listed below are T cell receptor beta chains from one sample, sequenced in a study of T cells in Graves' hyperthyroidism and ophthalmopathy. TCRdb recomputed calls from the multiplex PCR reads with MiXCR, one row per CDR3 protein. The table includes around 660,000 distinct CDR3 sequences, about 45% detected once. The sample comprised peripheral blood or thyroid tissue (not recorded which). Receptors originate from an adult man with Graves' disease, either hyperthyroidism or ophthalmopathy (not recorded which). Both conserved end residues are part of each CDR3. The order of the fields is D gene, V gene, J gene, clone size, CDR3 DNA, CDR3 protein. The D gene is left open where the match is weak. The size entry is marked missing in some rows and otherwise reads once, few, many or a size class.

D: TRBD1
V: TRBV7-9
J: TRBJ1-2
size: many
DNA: TGTGCCAGCAGCTCGGACAGGGAGTTCTATGGCTACACCTTC
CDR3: CASSSDREFYGYTF

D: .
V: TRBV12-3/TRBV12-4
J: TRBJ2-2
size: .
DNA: TGTGCCAGCAGTCGAAAGCGGAGGCACACCGGGGAGCTGTTTTTT
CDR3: CASSRKRRHTGELFF

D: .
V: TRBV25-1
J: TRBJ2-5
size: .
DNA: TGTGCCAGCAGTGAATGGGGCGTTAATAAAGAGACCCAGTACTTC
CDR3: CASSEWGVNKETQYF

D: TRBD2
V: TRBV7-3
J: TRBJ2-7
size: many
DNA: TGTGCCAGCAGCTTAACCTCTAGCGGCGAGCAGTACTTC
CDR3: CASSLTSSGEQYF

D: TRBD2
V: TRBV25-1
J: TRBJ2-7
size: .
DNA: TGTGCCAGCAGCCCTAGCGGATTTATCTACGAGCAGTACTTC
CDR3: CASSPSGFIYEQYF

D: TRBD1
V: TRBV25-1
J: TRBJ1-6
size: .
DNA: TGTGCCAGCAGCGGGACAGGGGGTATGGAGCCCCTCCACTTT
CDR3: CASSGTGGMEPLHF

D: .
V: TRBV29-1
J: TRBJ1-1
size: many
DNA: TGCAGCGTCAAACAGGGACAGAACACTGAAGCTTTCTTT
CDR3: CSVKQGQNTEAFF

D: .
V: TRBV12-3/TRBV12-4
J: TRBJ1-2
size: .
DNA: TGTGCCAGCAGCTTCAAGGGGCACTATGGCTACACCTTC
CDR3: CASSFKGHYGYTF

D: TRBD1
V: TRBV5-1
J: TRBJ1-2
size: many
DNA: TGCGCCAGCAGCCGGGGACAGACCTATGGCTACACCTTC
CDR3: CASSRGQTYGYTF

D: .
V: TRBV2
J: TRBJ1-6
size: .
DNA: TGTGCCAGCACCAGGCCAGTCAATTCACCCCTCCACTTT
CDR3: CASTRPVNSPLHF

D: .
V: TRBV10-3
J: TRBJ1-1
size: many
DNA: TGTGCCATCAGTGAGGAGGTTGAAGCTTTCTTT
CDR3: CAISEEVEAFF

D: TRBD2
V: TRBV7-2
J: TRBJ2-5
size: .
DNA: TGTGCCAGCAGCCCTAGCGGGAGAGGGAAGACCCAGTACTTC
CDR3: CASSPSGRGKTQYF

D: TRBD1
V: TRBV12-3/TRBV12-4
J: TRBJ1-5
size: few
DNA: TGTGCCAGCAGCTCCTCAACAGGGGGCGCCTCTCAGCCCCAGCATTTT
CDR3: CASSSSTGGASQPQHF

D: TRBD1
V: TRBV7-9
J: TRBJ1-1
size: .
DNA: TGTGCCAGTAGACCCGGGACAGGGAGGACTGAAGCTTTCTTT
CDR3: CASRPGTGRTEAFF

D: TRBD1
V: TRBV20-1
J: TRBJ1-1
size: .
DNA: TGCAGTGCTAGTAGGGGGCGCGGGAACACTGAAGCTTTCTTT
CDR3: CSASRGRGNTEAFF

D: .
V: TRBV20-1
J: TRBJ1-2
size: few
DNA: TGCAGTGCTCCTGTACAGGGAGAGACCTATGGCTACACCTTC
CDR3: CSAPVQGETYGYTF

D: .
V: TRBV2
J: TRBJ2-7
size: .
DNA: TGTGCCAGCACCCTGGGCCTCAGCTCCTACGAGCAGTACTTC
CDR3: CASTLGLSSYEQYF

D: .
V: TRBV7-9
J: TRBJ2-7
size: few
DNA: TGTGCCAGCAGCCCCCAAGGGCGCCGGGGGCAGTACTTC
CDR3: CASSPQGRRGQYF

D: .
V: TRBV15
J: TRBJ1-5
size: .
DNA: TGTGCCACCAGCAGTTACACGCGCAATCAGCCCCAGCATTTT
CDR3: CATSSYTRNQPQHF

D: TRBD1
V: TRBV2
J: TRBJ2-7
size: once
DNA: TGTGCCAGCAGCCAAGTCCGGGGACAGCTTGGCAGCGAGCAGTACTTC
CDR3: CASSQVRGQLGSEQYF

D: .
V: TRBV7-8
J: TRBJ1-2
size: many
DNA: TGTGCCAGCAGCCTAGGCCGGGACTACTATGGCTACACCTTC
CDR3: CASSLGRDYYGYTF

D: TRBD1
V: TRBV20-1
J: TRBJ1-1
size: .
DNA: TGCAGTGCTAGACTAGGGACAGGGGGCCGCACTGAAGCTTTCTTT
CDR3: CSARLGTGGRTEAFF

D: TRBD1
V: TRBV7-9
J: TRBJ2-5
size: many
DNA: TGTGCCAGCAGCTTACGGACAGGGGGGCAAGAGACCCAGTACTTC
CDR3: CASSLRTGGQETQYF

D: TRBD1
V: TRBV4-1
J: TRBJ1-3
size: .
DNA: TGCGCCAGCAGCCAAGGGACAGGGAACTCTGGAAACACCATATATTTT
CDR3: CASSQGTGNSGNTIYF

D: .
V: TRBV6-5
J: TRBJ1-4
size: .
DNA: TGTGCCAGCAGTCCACACAACCGGGGCCTTCAAGAAAAACTGTTTTTT
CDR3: CASSPHNRGLQEKLFF

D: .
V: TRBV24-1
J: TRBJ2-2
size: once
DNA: TGTGCCACCAGTGACCTAGGGACCGGGGAGCTGTTTTTT
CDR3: CATSDLGTGELFF

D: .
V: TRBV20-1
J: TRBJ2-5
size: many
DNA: TGCAGTGCTAGTCTCGGACAGCAAGAGACCCAGTACTTC
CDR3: CSASLGQQETQYF

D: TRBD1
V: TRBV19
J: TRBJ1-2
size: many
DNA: TGTGCCAGTAGACCGACAGGGCAAGGCTATGGCTACACCTTC
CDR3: CASRPTGQGYGYTF

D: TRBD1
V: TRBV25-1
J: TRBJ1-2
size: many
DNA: TGTGCCAGCAGTGCCTCGACAGGGCCCAACTATGGCTACACCTTC
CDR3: CASSASTGPNYGYTF

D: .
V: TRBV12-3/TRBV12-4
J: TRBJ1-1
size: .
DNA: TGTGCCAGCAGTGATAGGGGGGAGAACACTGAAGCTTTCTTT
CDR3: CASSDRGENTEAFF

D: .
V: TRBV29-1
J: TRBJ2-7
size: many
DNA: TGCAGCGTTGAAGAAGGCTTCACCTACGAGCAGTACTTC
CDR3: CSVEEGFTYEQYF

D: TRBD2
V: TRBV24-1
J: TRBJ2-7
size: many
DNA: TGTGCCACCAGTGAAGTGCGGGAGGGCCCGGTCTACGAGCAGTACTTC
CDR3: CATSEVREGPVYEQYF

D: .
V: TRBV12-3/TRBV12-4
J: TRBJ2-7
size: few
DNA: TGTGCCAGCAGTTTAGCGGCCGTCTCAGAGCAGTACTTC
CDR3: CASSLAAVSEQYF

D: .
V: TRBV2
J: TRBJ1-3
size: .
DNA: TGTGCCAGCAGTGCAACGGACCTCTCTGGAAACACCATATATTTT
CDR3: CASSATDLSGNTIYF

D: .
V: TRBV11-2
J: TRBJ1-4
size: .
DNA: TGTGCCAGCAGCCTAAGCGGAGGGGGTAATTCAAAACTGTTTTTT
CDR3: CASSLSGGGNSKLFF

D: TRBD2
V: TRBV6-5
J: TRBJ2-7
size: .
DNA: TGTGCCAGCAGTTACACAGGGACTAGCGGGAGGAGAACCTACGAGCAGTACTTC
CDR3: CASSYTGTSGRRTYEQYF

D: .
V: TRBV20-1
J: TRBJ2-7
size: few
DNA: TGCAGTGCTAGAGATGAGAGGGGTCCCTACGAGCAGTACTTC
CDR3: CSARDERGPYEQYF

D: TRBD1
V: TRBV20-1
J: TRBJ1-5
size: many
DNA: TGCAGTGCTAGCCCAGGGGGTCAGCCCCAGCATTTT
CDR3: CSASPGGQPQHF

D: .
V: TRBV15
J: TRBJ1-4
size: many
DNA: TGTGCCACCAGCAGAGAACCTACGGGCCGAAATGAAAAACTGTTTTTT
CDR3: CATSREPTGRNEKLFF

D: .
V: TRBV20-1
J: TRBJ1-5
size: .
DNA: TGCAGTGCTAGAATAGGTCAGAATCAGCCCCAGCATTTT
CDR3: CSARIGQNQPQHF

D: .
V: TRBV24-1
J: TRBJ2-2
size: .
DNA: TGTGCCACCAGTGATCCCACCGCGACAGGGGAGCTGTTTTTT
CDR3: CATSDPTATGELFF

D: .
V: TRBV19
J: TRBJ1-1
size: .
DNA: TGTGCCAGTAGTAGGATTAACACTGAAGCTTTCTTT
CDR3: CASSRINTEAFF

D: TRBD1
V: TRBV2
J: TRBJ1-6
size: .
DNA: TGTGCCAGCAGCGCGGACAGGACGAGCTCCTATAATTCACCCCTCCACTTT
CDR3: CASSADRTSSYNSPLHF

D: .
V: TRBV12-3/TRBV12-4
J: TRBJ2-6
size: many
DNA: TGTGCCAGCAGCAATGGGGCCAACGTCCTGACTTTC
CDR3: CASSNGANVLTF

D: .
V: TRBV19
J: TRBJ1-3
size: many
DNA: TGTGCCAGTAGTATCGACGAAAACACCATATATTTT
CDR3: CASSIDENTIYF

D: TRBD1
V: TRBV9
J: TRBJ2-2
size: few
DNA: TGTGCCAGCAGCGTCGAACAGGGGACGGCCGGGGAGCTGTTTTTT
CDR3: CASSVEQGTAGELFF

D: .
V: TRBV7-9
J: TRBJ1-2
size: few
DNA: TGTGCCAGCAGCTTAGGGGACGGCCGCTATGGCTACACCTTC
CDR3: CASSLGDGRYGYTF

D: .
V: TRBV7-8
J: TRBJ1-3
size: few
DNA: TGTGCCAGCAGCTTAGTCGCCAGGGTTGAAAACACCATATATTTT
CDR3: CASSLVARVENTIYF

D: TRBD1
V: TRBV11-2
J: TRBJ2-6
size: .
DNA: TGTGCCAGCAGCTTGTACAGGGGGACTGGGGCCAACGTCCTGACTTTC
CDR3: CASSLYRGTGANVLTF

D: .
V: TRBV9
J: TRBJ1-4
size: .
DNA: TGTGCCAGCAGCGTAGGGGCAGGGCGGTACACTGAAAAACTGTTTTTT
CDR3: CASSVGAGRYTEKLFF

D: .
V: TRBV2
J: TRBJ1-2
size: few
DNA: TGTGCCAGCAGACGAGACGGGGGGCGTAATGGCTACACCTTC
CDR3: CASRRDGGRNGYTF

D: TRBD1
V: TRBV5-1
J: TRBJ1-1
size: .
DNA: TGCGCCAGCAGCGTCGGGACAGGGGGAATAGGGACTGAAGCTTTCTTT
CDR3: CASSVGTGGIGTEAFF

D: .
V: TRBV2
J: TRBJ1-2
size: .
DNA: TGTGCCAGCGTTGAAGATTGGCACTATGGCTACACCTTC
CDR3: CASVEDWHYGYTF

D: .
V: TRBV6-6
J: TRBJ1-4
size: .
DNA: TGTGCCAGCAGGAATGCGGGAAAACTGTTTTTT
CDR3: CASRNAGKLFF

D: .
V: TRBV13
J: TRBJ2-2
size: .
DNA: TGTGCCAGCAGCCGATCGACAGGAACCGGGGAGCTGTTTTTT
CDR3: CASSRSTGTGELFF

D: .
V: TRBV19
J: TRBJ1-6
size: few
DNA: TGTGCCAGTACCCCGAGGGATTTAAATTCACCCCTCCACTTT
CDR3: CASTPRDLNSPLHF

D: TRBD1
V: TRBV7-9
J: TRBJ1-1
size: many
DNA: TGTGCCAGCAGCCTACAGGGGATGGACACTGAAGCTTTCTTT
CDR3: CASSLQGMDTEAFF

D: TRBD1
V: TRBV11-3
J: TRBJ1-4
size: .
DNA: TGTGCCAGCACCCGGACAGGGGGTCGTGAAAAACTGTTTTTT
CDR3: CASTRTGGREKLFF